One sample yielded the 9 T cell receptor beta chains listed below, sequenced in a study of a mutant IDH1 vaccine in newly diagnosed glioma. TCRdb keeps only in-frame clones here, not all; method: immunoSEQ multiplex PCR. Of under 65,000 clones listed, approximately 80% are singletons. Time point here: baseline, week 1 (first vaccination visit). Treatment described: pre-vaccination baseline after standard-of-care therapy. The specimen was PBMCs, collected from a glioma patient treated with radiotherapy, temozolomide or both. The receptor set was obtained from a man aged 18 to 30 with glioma.

There are a few counts of this clone. The CDR3 sequence: CASSLANPGSTEAFF. The CDR3 nucleotides read TGTGCCAGCAGCTTGGCCAATCCTGGGAGCACTGAAGCTTTCTTT. The chain links TRBV5-6 to TRBJ1-1, with D unresolved. Germline V lookup: CDR1 SGHDT, CDR2 YYEEEE. The CDR3 length is 15 residues. V dropped 0 bases and J dropped 4 bases, with 13 bases sitting between them.

The rearrangement uses TRBV15 and TRBJ2-3, with TRBD2 matching 7 bases. Per the germline V gene, CDR1 is LNHNV and CDR2 is YYDKDF (reference sequence). Trimming took 5 bases from V and 3 from J; bases not matched to a gene: 5. CDR3 length: 14 amino acids. Here the CDR3 reads CATSRGTKTDTQYF. The DNA of the CDR3 is TGTGCCACCAGCCGCGGGACTAAAACAGATACGCAGTATTTT.

The chain recombines TRBV6-5 with TRBJ2-7, with 10 bases matching TRBD2. V trimming: 7 bases; J trimming: 0 bases; junction bases outside the gene matches: 3. This CDR3 has 14 amino acids. Germline V gene lookup returns CDR1 MNHEY and CDR2 SVGAGI. In DNA, the CDR3 is TGTGCCAGCACTATAGCGGGAGGCTCCTACGAGCAGTACTTC. Protein: CASTIAGGSYEQYF.

The J gene is TRBJ2-3, the V gene TRBV7-9, with TRBD2 matching over 8 bases. This CDR3 comprises 16 residues. Germline loops: CDR1 SEHNR, CDR2 FQNEAQ (reference sequence). The V segment lost 5 bases and the J segment 3 bases; nucleotides outside the gene matches: 10. The CDR3 loop is CASSPWGSGGTDTQYF. In DNA form, the CDR3 reads TGTGCCAGCAGCCCCTGGGGCTCGGGAGGGACAGATACGCAGTATTTT.

The J gene is TRBJ2-2, the V gene TRBV10-3, with 7 bases lining up with TRBD1. The J segment lost 0 bases and the V segment lost 0 bases, leaving 4 bases of the junction unmatched. Per the germline V gene, CDR1 is ENHRY and CDR2 is SYGVKD. CDR3 length equals 17 residues. Here the CDR3 DNA reads TGTGCCATCAGTGAGTCTAGGACAGGCTCGAACACCGGGGAGCTGTTTTTT. This gives the protein CAISESRTGSNTGELFF.

The CDR3, as DNA: TGTGCCAGCAGCATTAGACTGGACGATACGCAGTATTTT. Protein sequence: CASSIRLDDTQYF. The chain combines TRBV14 with TRBJ2-3; D not certain. The V end lost 5 bases, the J end lost 6 bases, and 12 bases lay between the germline ends. The V gene's germline CDR1 is SGHDN and CDR2 FVKESK. The CDR3 totals 13 residues.

The J gene is TRBJ1-4, the V gene TRBV2; 7 bases fit TRBD1. V was pared by 0 bases and J by 7 bases, with 8 bases of the junction left unmatched. Per the germline V gene, CDR1 is SNHLY and CDR2 is FYNNEI. CDR3 size: 16 residues. The CDR3 DNA reads TGTGCCAGCAGTGAAGCGTACGACAGGGCTTTTGAAAAACTGTTTTTT. Protein sequence: CASSEAYDRAFEKLFF.

The genes are TRBV27 and TRBJ1-4; D is unclear. Germline V gene sequence: CDR1 MNHEY, CDR2 SMNVEV (reference sequence). Trimming removed 5 bases from V and 4 bases from J, with 11 bases in between. CDR3 length: 14 residues. In DNA, the CDR3 is TGTGCCAGCAGTGGACGGCACCTTAATGAAAAACTGTTTTTT. Its translation: CASSGRHLNEKLFF.

The V and J genes are TRBV30 and TRBJ2-7; D is ambiguous. This CDR3 spans 14 amino acids. V dropped 5 bases and J dropped 0 bases, with 14 bases sitting between them. Germline CDR1 is GTSNPN and CDR2 is SVGIG (reference sequence). CDR3 bases: TGTGCCTGGTCCGCCGCTAGGACCTCCTACGAGCAGTACTTC. As protein: CAWSAARTSYEQYF.